This T cell receptor beta chain was captured by sequencing in a study of patients and donors after allogeneic stem cell transplantation. One entry per CDR3 protein results from TCRdb running MiXCR on the RT-PCR reads. The table lists hundreds of thousands of distinct CDR3 sequences, around 15% of them singletons. With V trimmed by 2 bases and J by 6 bases, 7 bases remained unmatched. Germline V gene data show CDR1 as SGHRS and CDR2 as YFSETQ. This CDR3 spans 14 amino acids. J is TRBJ2-7 and V is TRBV5-1; 8 bases align to TRBD1. This clonotype was sampled from a human donor who was either an allogeneic HSCT recipient or a stem cell or donor lymphocyte infusion donor (not recorded which). It is not recorded whose cells these are; they may come from a transplant donor. The material sequenced was blood, either unsorted or a sorted T cell fraction (not recorded which). In DNA form, the CDR3 reads TGCGCCAGCAGCTTTGAGGACAGGGAAGGCGAGCAGTACTTC. It encodes CASSFEDREGEQYF.